This entry lists 12 T cell receptor beta chains sequenced from one sample in a study of blood T cell repertoires in COVID-19. Here immunoSEQ multiplex PCR was the method, and the copy in TCRdb shows in-frame clones only, minus some. The sample has 120,000 to 150,000 clones, under 90% seen once; the top ten hold approximately 40%. Sequencing was carried out using peripheral blood. The source of these receptors is a human donor in a cohort sampled during active COVID-19.

The chain carries TRBV27 and TRBJ1-2; D is undetermined. This CDR3 is 15 amino acids long. Germline CDR1 reads MNHEY; CDR2 reads SMNVEV (reference sequence). V lost 4 bases, J lost 3 bases, and 15 bases lay in between. The CDR3: CASSSQRGSDYGYTF. The CDR3, as DNA: TGTGCCAGCAGTTCACAAAGAGGGTCTGACTATGGCTACACCTTC.

J is TRBJ1-2 and V is TRBV19; 7 positions agree with TRBD1. The junction had 6 bases not matched to a gene; V was cut back by 3 bases and J by 2 bases. The CDR3 consists of 15 residues. Looked up from germline, CDR1 is LNHDA and CDR2 is SQIVND (reference sequence). DNA for the CDR3: TGTGCCAGTAGTATCCGGGACAGACTAAACTATGGCTACACCTTC. The encoded protein is CASSIRDRLNYGYTF.

This clone was picked up one time. The rearrangement links TRBV6-5 to TRBJ2-1, with TRBD2 matching over 13 bases. The germline CDR1 and CDR2 sequences are MNHEY and SVGAGI. The ends lost 6 bases at V and 6 bases at J; junction bases unmatched: 5. The CDR3 extends over 15 amino acids. The CDR3 is CASSPTSGGANEQFF. The CDR3 DNA sequence: TGTGCCAGCAGCCCCACTAGCGGGGGGGCCAATGAGCAGTTCTTC.

The CDR3 loop is CASSYAGGRTEAFF. The CDR3 coding sequence is TGTGCCAGCAGTTACGCGGGGGGTCGCACTGAAGCTTTCTTT. The V and J genes are TRBV6-5 and TRBJ1-1; weak D call: TRBD1 (5 bases). The CDR3 is 14 amino acids. Germline CDR1 reads MNHEY; CDR2 reads SVGAGI. V was trimmed by 2 bases and J by 4 bases, leaving 11 bases between them.

This clone came up once. The chain is built from TRBV5-1 and TRBJ1-5; tentatively, D is TRBD1 (6 bases). Per the germline V gene, CDR1 is SGHRS and CDR2 is YFSETQ. V was trimmed by 0 bases and J by 2 bases, leaving 15 bases between them. CDR3 size: 17 residues. The CDR3 region is CASSLGGTGLGNQPQHF. CDR3 bases: TGCGCCAGCAGCTTGGGCGGTACAGGGTTGGGCAATCAGCCCCAGCATTTT.

The J gene is TRBJ1-1, the V gene TRBV28, with 7 nucleotides matching TRBD1. V dropped 6 bases and J dropped 0; count of bases not matched to a gene: 4. Per germline, CDR1 MDHEN and CDR2 SYDVKM. This CDR3 comprises 14 residues. The CDR3 DNA follows: TGTGCCAGCAGGACGGGACAGATGAACACTGAAGCTTTCTTT. Translated, it gives CASRTGQMNTEAFF.

The chain is built from TRBV20-1 and TRBJ2-5; D remains ambiguous. The V gene's germline CDR1 is DFQATT and CDR2 SNEGSKA (reference sequence). Trimming shortened V by 3 bases and J by 5 bases, and 16 bases separated the two germline ends. The CDR3 extends over 14 amino acids. CDR3 DNA: TGCAGTGCTAGTTCAGGCCACGATAGGGAGACCCAGTACTTC. The encoded protein is CSASSGHDRETQYF.

The V gene is TRBV4-3, the J gene TRBJ2-1, with 11 bases lining up with TRBD1. From germline, CDR1 is LGHNA and CDR2 YSLEER. The length of the CDR3 is 16 residues. Trimming at V came to 1 base and at J to 8 bases, leaving 7 bases not matched to a gene. The CDR3 DNA follows: TGCGCCAGCAGCCAAGTCCGGGACAGGGGGAGGGATGAGCAGTTCTTC. Translation gives CASSQVRDRGRDEQFF.

The chain combines TRBV5-6 with TRBJ1-6; 9 bases agree with TRBD1. Germline assignment: CDR1 SGHDT and CDR2 YYEEEE. This CDR3 has 17 amino acids. V was pared by 3 bases and J by 0 bases, with 4 bases of the junction left unmatched. The CDR3 bases are TGTGCCAGCAGCTACGGGACAGGGAGCTCCTATAATTCACCCCTCCACTTT. Its protein is CASSYGTGSSYNSPLHF.

The rearrangement joins TRBV21-1 to TRBJ1-2; the tabulated D call, TRBD1, remains unverified against the DNA. TRBV21-1 counts as a pseudogene. The CDR3 is 18 residues long. DNA for the CDR3: TGTGCCAGCAGCTCCGCCCCCCGCAGTGGGCTGCTATCCTATGGCTACACCTTC. Its protein is CASSSAPRSGLLSYGYTF.

The V call is TRBV28, the J call TRBJ1-1; unclear D gene. With 4 bases removed from V and 1 base from J, the gap between germline ends came to 10 bases. The germline V gene encodes CDR1 MDHEN and CDR2 SYDVKM. CDR3 size: 14 residues. The DNA for the CDR3 is TGTGCCAGCAGTTACCCGCGATCGAACACTGAAGCTTTCTTT. As protein: CASSYPRSNTEAFF.

The rearrangement joins TRBV4-1 to TRBJ1-5; possibly TRBD1 for D (6 bases). V was shortened by 0 bases and J by 3 bases, with 12 bases between the two germline ends. Germline V gene data show CDR1 as MGHRA and CDR2 as YSYEKL. The CDR3 loop spans 16 amino acids. CDR3 amino acids: CASSQDQRTVNQPQHF. DNA for the CDR3: TGCGCCAGCAGCCAAGATCAGAGGACAGTCAATCAGCCCCAGCATTTT.